The rows below give T cell receptor beta chains drawn from one sample of a study of T cell responses to AZD1222 COVID-19 vaccine. Only in-frame clones appear in the TCRdb table, and some are missing; sequencing was by immunoSEQ multiplex PCR. The top ten hold over 5.5% of the sample, which has about 82,000 clones, 75% to 90% seen once. The sequencing here drew on peripheral blood, taken on day 0 of AZD1222 vaccination. The receptors stem from an adult in good health. The CDR3 runs from the conserved cysteine through the conserved F or W. Fields, in order: D gene, clone size, V gene, J gene, CDR3 DNA, CDR3 protein. D genes are given only for firm matches. Expanded clones get a size class; other rows say once, few or many, or leave the size out.

d_call: .; clone_size: .; v_call: TRBV7-3; j_call: TRBJ2-1; cdr3_nt: TGTGCCAGCAGCTTAAGCCCGGGCGATGAGCAGTTCTTC; cdr3_aa: CASSLSPGDEQFF
d_call: TRBD1; clone_size: .; v_call: TRBV5-6; j_call: TRBJ2-7; cdr3_nt: TGTGCCAGCAGCTTGGTACAGGGGGGCTACGAGCAGTACTTC; cdr3_aa: CASSLVQGGYEQYF
d_call: TRBD1; clone_size: .; v_call: TRBV10-3; j_call: TRBJ1-5; cdr3_nt: TGTGCCATCAGCAGGGGGCAAGGGCCCCAGCATTTT; cdr3_aa: CAISRGQGPQHF
d_call: .; clone_size: .; v_call: TRBV5-1; j_call: TRBJ1-2; cdr3_nt: TGCGCCAGCAGTCCGGACCCGGGCTATGGCTACACCTTC; cdr3_aa: CASSPDPGYGYTF
d_call: TRBD1; clone_size: .; v_call: TRBV6-2/TRBV6-3; j_call: TRBJ1-2; cdr3_nt: TGTGCCAGCAGTACCCGGACAGGGGGCGGCTACACCTTC; cdr3_aa: CASSTRTGGGYTF
d_call: TRBD1; clone_size: .; v_call: TRBV10-1; j_call: TRBJ2-1; cdr3_nt: TGCGCCAGCAGTGGACAGGGATACTACAATGAGCAGTTCTTC; cdr3_aa: CASSGQGYYNEQFF
d_call: .; clone_size: .; v_call: TRBV3-1/TRBV3-2; j_call: TRBJ2-1; cdr3_nt: TGTGCCAGCAGCCTACCGGACAGTTTAAACAATGAGCAGTTCTTC; cdr3_aa: CASSLPDSLNNEQFF
d_call: TRBD1; clone_size: .; v_call: TRBV2; j_call: TRBJ1-2; cdr3_nt: TGTGCCACCCTCCGACAGGGGGCGCTGGGCTATGGCTACACCTTC; cdr3_aa: CATLRQGALGYGYTF
d_call: .; clone_size: .; v_call: TRBV5-6; j_call: TRBJ1-2; cdr3_nt: TGTGCCAGCAGCGCCAGGACCCAAAAAAGGAAAGGCTACACCTTC; cdr3_aa: CASSARTQKRKGYTF
d_call: .; clone_size: .; v_call: TRBV30; j_call: TRBJ2-2; cdr3_nt: TGTGCCTGGAGTCCCGGGTGGAGCGGGGAGCTGTTTTTT; cdr3_aa: CAWSPGWSGELFF
d_call: .; clone_size: .; v_call: TRBV6-5; j_call: TRBJ1-1; cdr3_nt: TGTGCCAGCACCCTTGGACCGTCTGAAGCTTTCTTT; cdr3_aa: CASTLGPSEAFF
d_call: TRBD1; clone_size: .; v_call: TRBV7-9; j_call: TRBJ1-4; cdr3_nt: TGTGCCAGCAGCTCTCCTATGGGACAGGGCAACGAAAAACTGTTTTTT; cdr3_aa: CASSSPMGQGNEKLFF
d_call: .; clone_size: .; v_call: TRBV7-9; j_call: TRBJ1-2; cdr3_nt: TGTGCCAGCAGCTTATCGGCGGAGGCCAACTATGGCTACACCTTC; cdr3_aa: CASSLSAEANYGYTF
d_call: .; clone_size: .; v_call: TRBV7-9; j_call: TRBJ1-5; cdr3_nt: TGTGCCAGCGCAAGGGGGGCAGGGAACTCAGATCAGCCCCAGCATTTT; cdr3_aa: CASARGAGNSDQPQHF
d_call: .; clone_size: .; v_call: TRBV14; j_call: TRBJ1-2; cdr3_nt: TGTGCCAGCAGCCAAGGAGGTAGGGGCTATGGCTACACCTTC; cdr3_aa: CASSQGGRGYGYTF
d_call: .; clone_size: few; v_call: TRBV19; j_call: TRBJ1-2; cdr3_nt: TGTGCCCAACCGCCCGGTGTGCAGAATTCGCAGGGCTACACCTTC; cdr3_aa: CAQPPGVQNSQGYTF
d_call: TRBD2; clone_size: .; v_call: TRBV4-3; j_call: TRBJ2-1; cdr3_nt: TGCGCCAGCAGCCAAGAGCTAGCGGGGGTATACAATGAGCAGTTCTTC; cdr3_aa: CASSQELAGVYNEQFF
d_call: .; clone_size: .; v_call: TRBV19; j_call: TRBJ1-5; cdr3_nt: TGTGCCAGTAGTGCGAACAATCAGCCCCAGCATTTT; cdr3_aa: CASSANNQPQHF
d_call: .; clone_size: .; v_call: TRBV5-1; j_call: TRBJ1-2; cdr3_nt: TGCGCCAGCAGTACACGGGGGCTCGAAGGCTACACCTTC; cdr3_aa: CASSTRGLEGYTF
d_call: .; clone_size: .; v_call: TRBV19; j_call: TRBJ1-5; cdr3_nt: TGTGCCAGTAGTACCGGGGGCAGGGGTACAAATCAGCCCCAGCATTTT; cdr3_aa: CASSTGGRGTNQPQHF
d_call: .; clone_size: few; v_call: TRBV11-2; j_call: TRBJ2-7; cdr3_nt: TGTGCCAGCAGAATGGAGGCGGGGGAGCAGTACTTC; cdr3_aa: CASRMEAGEQYF
d_call: .; clone_size: .; v_call: TRBV19; j_call: TRBJ1-1; cdr3_nt: TGTGCCAGTAGTATACTAGGGACTGAAGCTTTCTTT; cdr3_aa: CASSILGTEAFF
d_call: TRBD2; clone_size: .; v_call: TRBV6-4; j_call: TRBJ2-1; cdr3_nt: TGTGCCAGCAGTGAAGCGGGGGGGCCAAATGAGCAGTTCTTC; cdr3_aa: CASSEAGGPNEQFF
d_call: .; clone_size: once; v_call: TRBV30; j_call: TRBJ1-1; cdr3_nt: TGTGCCTGGGGTAGTCCCTTCACTGAAGCTTTCTTT; cdr3_aa: CAWGSPFTEAFF
d_call: TRBD1; clone_size: medium-sized; v_call: TRBV15; j_call: TRBJ1-5; cdr3_nt: TGTGCCACCAGCAGAGAACAGGGGAATAGCAATCAGCCCCAGCATTTT; cdr3_aa: CATSREQGNSNQPQHF
d_call: TRBD1; clone_size: .; v_call: TRBV19; j_call: TRBJ1-2; cdr3_nt: TGTGCCAGTAGTATAGGTAGAAGGGGGCGGAATAACTATGGCTACACCTTC; cdr3_aa: CASSIGRRGRNNYGYTF
d_call: .; clone_size: .; v_call: TRBV19; j_call: TRBJ1-2; cdr3_nt: TGTGCCAGTAGTATAGCGATACTTGGCTACACCTTC; cdr3_aa: CASSIAILGYTF
d_call: TRBD1; clone_size: .; v_call: TRBV6-1; j_call: TRBJ1-3; cdr3_nt: TGTGCCAGCAGTGAGCCGGGACAGGGAGGAGGAAACACCATATATTTT; cdr3_aa: CASSEPGQGGGNTIYF
d_call: TRBD1; clone_size: once; v_call: TRBV7-2; j_call: TRBJ1-5; cdr3_nt: TGTGCCAGCAGTGGACAGGGCAATCAGCCCCAGCATTTT; cdr3_aa: CASSGQGNQPQHF
d_call: .; clone_size: .; v_call: TRBV9; j_call: TRBJ1-3; cdr3_nt: TGTGCCAGCAGCGTAGCTACAGGGAGCTCTGGAAACACCATATATTTT; cdr3_aa: CASSVATGSSGNTIYF
d_call: TRBD2; clone_size: .; v_call: TRBV9; j_call: TRBJ2-2; cdr3_nt: TGTGCCAGCAGCGCCCCTAGCGGGGGGGCTACGGCCGGGGAGCTGTTTTTT; cdr3_aa: CASSAPSGGATAGELFF
d_call: .; clone_size: .; v_call: TRBV18; j_call: TRBJ2-2; cdr3_nt: TGTGCCAGCTCACCAGGGGGGAGAGCGAAGTCTACCGGGGAGCTGTTTTTT; cdr3_aa: CASSPGGRAKSTGELFF
d_call: .; clone_size: few; v_call: TRBV5-1; j_call: TRBJ1-1; cdr3_nt: TGCGCCAGCAGCTGGGTCAGGGGCTCGGGAAACACTGAAGCTTTCTTT; cdr3_aa: CASSWVRGSGNTEAFF
d_call: .; clone_size: .; v_call: TRBV11-2; j_call: TRBJ1-2; cdr3_nt: TGTGCCAGCAGCAGAAACGGAAAACGGGCCTATGGCTACACCTTC; cdr3_aa: CASSRNGKRAYGYTF